A selection of T cell receptor beta chains follows, all from one sample in a study of vaccination and CD4 T cells after COVID-19. Their specific antigens are unknown. TCRdb processed the PCR reads anew with MiXCR; each CDR3 protein has one entry. Of over 10,000 distinct CDR3 sequences in the sample, approximately 57% are singletons; the top ten hold 10% to 15%. Input material: CD4+ T cells from blood, cultured in vitro. These receptors were taken from a human donor who had recovered from COVID-19. Both conserved end residues are part of each CDR3. The D gene is left open where the match is weak. Some rows mark clone size as missing; the rest say once, few, many or name a class of expanded clone.

TRBV7-2	.	.	TRBJ2-5	TGTGCCAGCAGCCCCCCCCCTCAAGAGACCCAGTACTTC	CASSPPPQETQYF
TRBV27	.	.	TRBJ2-7	TGTGCCAGCAGTTTACGGGGGTATCACGAGCAGTACTTC	CASSLRGYHEQYF
TRBV29-1	.	.	TRBJ1-5	TGCAGCGTTGGTGTTAGCAATCAGCCCCAGCATTTT	CSVGVSNQPQHF
TRBV6-1	TRBD1	.	TRBJ1-1	TGTGCCAGCAGTGTTACTGGGGCAGGGGGCTATCTCACTGAAGCTTTCTTT	CASSVTGAGGYLTEAFF
TRBV10-3	.	.	TRBJ2-7	TGTGCCACCCGGACCCCAAGCTCCTACGAGCAGTACTTC	CATRTPSSYEQYF
TRBV6-5	.	.	TRBJ1-5	TGTGCCAGCAGTTACGCGGCAAATCAGCCCCAGCATTTT	CASSYAANQPQHF
TRBV6-2/TRBV6-3	.	.	TRBJ2-1	TGTGCCAGCAGTTACCGTCCGCCGGATGAGCAGTTCTTC	CASSYRPPDEQFF
TRBV14	.	.	TRBJ2-7	TGTGCCAGCAGCCAAGATCGGCTACCTCGGAACGAGCAGTACTTC	CASSQDRLPRNEQYF
TRBV28	TRBD1	once	TRBJ1-2	TGTGCCAGCAGGGCGTCGGAACAGGGGGACTCTGGCTATGGCTACACCTTC	CASRASEQGDSGYGYTF
TRBV28	.	.	TRBJ1-2	TGTGCCAGCAGGGCCATACAGGGCACCTATGGCTACACCTTC	CASRAIQGTYGYTF
TRBV20-1	.	.	TRBJ2-3	TGCAGTGCAACCCGCACAGATACGCAGTATTTT	CSATRTDTQYF
TRBV7-9	.	.	TRBJ1-1	TGTGCCAGCAGCTTAGAAGGGCAGAAACGTGCTTTCTTT	CASSLEGQKRAFF
TRBV5-8	TRBD1	.	TRBJ1-2	TGTGCCAGCAGCACCAGGACAGGAATCGGCTACACCTTC	CASSTRTGIGYTF
TRBV15	.	.	TRBJ2-7	TGTGCCACCAGCAGAGGGGGGAACTACGAGCAGTACTTC	CATSRGGNYEQYF
TRBV20-1	.	.	TRBJ2-5	TGCAGTGTCGAAGCGGCACCGCAAGAGACCCAGTACTTC	CSVEAAPQETQYF
TRBV6-1	.	.	TRBJ1-2	TGTGCCAGCGAATTGACCACGGGCAACAACTATGGCTACACCTTC	CASELTTGNNYGYTF
TRBV2	TRBD1	few	TRBJ1-5	TGTGCCAGCAGCGAGGACAGGGCTCTAAATCAGCCCCAGCATTTT	CASSEDRALNQPQHF
TRBV20-1	.	.	TRBJ2-7	TGCAGTGCTAGCCGGTCTAGGGACTACGAGCAGTACTTC	CSASRSRDYEQYF
TRBV20-1	TRBD1	few	TRBJ1-2	TGCAGTGCTAGGGTCGTTGCAGGGGGTAACTATGGCTACACCTTC	CSARVVAGGNYGYTF
TRBV2	.	once	TRBJ2-2	TGTGCCAGCAGGGGGGGAGGTATCACCGGGGAGCTGTTTTTT	CASRGGGITGELFF
TRBV21-1	.	.	TRBJ1-2	TGTGCCAGCAGCAACAACCGGGACAGGGGAAAGGTTGGTCATGGCTACACCTTC	CASSNNRDRGKVGHGYTF
TRBV19	.	once	TRBJ1-5	TGTGCCAGTAGGAGGTATGGACCCGTTAGCAATCAGCCCCAGCATTTT	CASRRYGPVSNQPQHF
TRBV4-1	.	.	TRBJ1-2	TGCGCCAGCAGCCAACAGGGGATCGGCTATGGCTACACCTTC	CASSQQGIGYGYTF
TRBV4-1	.	.	TRBJ2-2	TGCGCCAGCAGCCAAGATCAACTACTCACCGGGGAGCTGTTTTTT	CASSQDQLLTGELFF
TRBV20-1	.	.	TRBJ2-6	TGCAGTGCTAGATCCTGGGGGACAGCCAACGTCCTGACTTTC	CSARSWGTANVLTF
TRBV29-1	TRBD1	.	TRBJ1-2	TGCAGCGTTGAAGCCGGACAGGGTCGGCAGCGTGGCTACACCTTC	CSVEAGQGRQRGYTF
TRBV6-2/TRBV6-3	TRBD1	once	TRBJ1-2	TGTGCCAGCAGTCGACCAGGGGGCGACGGCTACACCTTC	CASSRPGGDGYTF
TRBV29-1	TRBD2	.	TRBJ2-5	TGCAGCGCTAGAGACGGACTAGTGGTCCCCCAGTACTTC	CSARDGLVVPQYF
TRBV19	.	.	TRBJ1-5	TGTGCCAGTAGTATGGAGACGGTAAGCAATCAGCCCCAGCATTTT	CASSMETVSNQPQHF
TRBV7-6	.	few	TRBJ2-2	TGTGCCAGCAGCCGAGAGGGAGCCGCGAACACCGGGGAGCTGTTTTTT	CASSREGAANTGELFF
TRBV27	.	.	TRBJ2-5	TGTGCCAGCAGTCCCGCCGGGACTTCGCAAGAGACCCAGTACTTC	CASSPAGTSQETQYF
TRBV20-1	.	.	TRBJ2-7	TGCAGTGCTACTAGCGCCCTTTTGCAGCAGTACTTC	CSATSALLQQYF
TRBV20-1	.	once	TRBJ1-1	TGCAGTGCTACAACCGACATGAACACTGAAGCTTTCTTT	CSATTDMNTEAFF
TRBV20-1	.	.	TRBJ1-5	TGCAGTGTTGTGCCCCAGGACAGATATCAGCCCCAGCATTTT	CSVVPQDRYQPQHF
TRBV7-2	TRBD2	.	TRBJ2-2	TGTGCCAGCAGCCTAGCGGGACGCAACACCGGGGAGCTGTTTTTT	CASSLAGRNTGELFF
TRBV10-3	.	.	TRBJ2-6	TGTGCCATCAGTGAGGTAACTGGGGCCAACGTCCTGACTTTC	CAISEVTGANVLTF
TRBV20-1	.	.	TRBJ2-1	TGCAGTGCCACCAGTCTGAATGAGCAGTTCTTC	CSATSLNEQFF
TRBV2	TRBD2	.	TRBJ2-1	TGTGCCAGCAGTGCACGGACTAGCGGGAGGGGGGACAATGAGCAGTTCTTC	CASSARTSGRGDNEQFF
TRBV7-6	.	.	TRBJ1-2	TGTGCCAGCAGCTCGCTCGGTGGAGGGCAGGACCCTAACTATGGCTACACCTTC	CASSSLGGGQDPNYGYTF
TRBV19	.	.	TRBJ2-7	TGTGCCAGTAGTCTCCGTCGGGGGACCTCCTACGAGCAGTACTTC	CASSLRRGTSYEQYF
TRBV15	TRBD1	.	TRBJ2-7	TGTGCCACCCGAGGGGACAGCTTTACCGAGCAGTACTTC	CATRGDSFTEQYF
TRBV28	.	.	TRBJ2-7	TGTGCCAGCAGTTCCCGCCGGCGGGACTCCTACGAGCAGTACTTC	CASSSRRRDSYEQYF
TRBV30	.	.	TRBJ1-5	TGTGCCTGGAGTACCGCCGATAGATTCCAGCATTTT	CAWSTADRFQHF
TRBV7-9	.	.	TRBJ2-3	TGTGCCAGCAGCTTAGAATATACGCAGTATTTT	CASSLEYTQYF
TRBV29-1	.	.	TRBJ2-5	TGCAGCGTTGCCGGGGGACAGAATTTTGGGGAGACCCAGTACTTC	CSVAGGQNFGETQYF
TRBV20-1	TRBD2	.	TRBJ2-7	TGCAGTGCTAGAGATCGGCTAGCGGGAGGTTCTTCCTACGAGCAGTACTTC	CSARDRLAGGSSYEQYF
TRBV20-1	TRBD2	medium-sized	TRBJ2-1	TGCAGTGCCAGAAAGCTAGCGGGAGTCTATGAGCAGTTCTTC	CSARKLAGVYEQFF
TRBV21-1	.	once	TRBJ2-1	TGTGCCAGCAGCAAAGTTGAGCGGGGCTCCTACAATGAGCAGTTCTTC	CASSKVERGSYNEQFF